This TCR beta chain was retrieved from a study of blood T cell repertoires in COVID-19. Across the study: Samples of COVID-19 (acute and convalescent) were obtained from the United States, Italy and Spain. The cDNA or gDNA used as material had been derived from T cells, B-cell-depleted T cells, or PBMCs.

Patients at the Seattle site were enrolled during active infection and followed longitudinally. As concerns this clone: The same CDR3 can be traced to other DNA sequences in this sample.

Original handling: Estimation of nucleated cell counts was performed using reference gene primer amplification. Only in-frame clones appear in the TCRdb table, and some are missing; sequencing was by immunoSEQ multiplex PCR. V, J and clone size reflect that table, while D and trimming were determined from the DNA. Here the sample spans about 300,000 clones, around 85% being singletons. Germline lookup yields CDR1 SQVTM and CDR2 ANQGSEA. Trimming removed 1 base at V and 2 bases at J, with 8 bases between. This CDR3 has 13 amino acids. The specimen was peripheral blood. This sequence joins TRBV29-1 and TRBJ1-1, with D possibly matching TRBD1 (6 bases). This receptor was obtained from a human donor with COVID-19, enrolled during active disease. The donor label of this sample is uncertain. CDR3 protein: CSVEGGGNTEAFF. The CDR3 DNA reads TGCAGCGTTGAAGGAGGGGGAAACACTGAAGCTTTCTTT.